The TCR beta chain under discussion was sequenced for a study of shared clonotypes between healthy human individuals. General study findings and limits: Generally, naive subsets (rather than memory subsets) showed larger estimated richness.

In this sample, this clone turned up once. Its antigen is currently unknown. Repertoires were generated with immunoSEQ multiplex PCR, while TCRdb's copy carries only in-frame clones and drops some. This sample has 2 million to 2.5 million clones, with over 85% found just once. The study separated CD4+ cells into CD45RA+ naive and CD45RA-negative memory subsets. V was pared by 5 bases and J by 10 bases, with 15 bases between. The CDR3 has 13 residues. Looked up from germline, CDR1 is GTSNPN and CDR2 is SVGIG (reference sequence). The J gene is TRBJ1-6, the V gene TRBV30; no clear D. This clonotype originated in a man in his late teens or twenties in good health. Some clones in this sample may be carry-over from other donors' samples. Material: naive CD4+ T cells from PBMCs. Stated subset: CD45RA+ positively selected. The DNA for the CDR3 is TGTGCCTGGGGCGACTCGACGAGATCACCCCTCCACTTT. It yields the protein CAWGDSTRSPLHF. The entire variable domain, with the rest obtained from reference TRBV30 and TRBJ1-6, is as follows: SQTIHQWPATLVQPVGSPLSLECTVEGTSNPNLYWYRQAAGRGLQLLFYSVGIGQISSEVPQNLSASRPQDRQFILSSKKLLLSDSGFYLCAWGDSTRSPLHFGNGTRLTVT.